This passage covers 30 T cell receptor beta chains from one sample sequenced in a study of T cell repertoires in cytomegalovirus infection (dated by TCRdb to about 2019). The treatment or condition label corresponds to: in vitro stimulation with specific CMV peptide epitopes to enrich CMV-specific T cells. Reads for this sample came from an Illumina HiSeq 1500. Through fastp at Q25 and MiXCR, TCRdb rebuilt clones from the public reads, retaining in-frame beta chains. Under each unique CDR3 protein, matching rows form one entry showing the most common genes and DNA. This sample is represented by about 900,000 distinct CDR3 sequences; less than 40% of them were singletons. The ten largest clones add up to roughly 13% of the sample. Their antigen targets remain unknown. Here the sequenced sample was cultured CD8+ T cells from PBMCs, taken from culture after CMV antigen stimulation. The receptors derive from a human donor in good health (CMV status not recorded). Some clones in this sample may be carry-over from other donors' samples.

This CDR3 is CASSWTSGGALEEQYF. In DNA form, the CDR3 reads TGTGCCAGCAGCTGGACTAGCGGGGGGGCTCTTGAAGAGCAGTACTTC. The chain employs TRBV3-1 and TRBJ2-7, with 15 positions matching TRBD2. This CDR3 comprises 16 residues. Germline V CDR1 and CDR2: LGHDT, YNNKEL (reference sequence). J gave up 7 bases and V 5 bases, and 9 bases lay outside the gene matches.

CDR3 DNA sequence: TGTGCCAGCGGGATGGGACAGGGTACCCACGAGCAGTACTTC. Protein product: CASGMGQGTHEQYF. The V call is TRBV2, the J call TRBJ2-7; 9 nucleotides line up with TRBD1. This CDR3 spans 14 amino acids. Germline V gene sequence: CDR1 SNHLY, CDR2 FYNNEI. With 8 bases clipped from V and 5 bases from J, the junction kept 10 bases outside the gene matches.

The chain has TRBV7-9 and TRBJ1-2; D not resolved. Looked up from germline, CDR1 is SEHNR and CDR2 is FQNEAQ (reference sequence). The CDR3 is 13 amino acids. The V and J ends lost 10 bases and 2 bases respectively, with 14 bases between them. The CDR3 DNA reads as TGTGCCACCTTTCGGGTGGAGAACTATGGCTACACCTTC. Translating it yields CATFRVENYGYTF.

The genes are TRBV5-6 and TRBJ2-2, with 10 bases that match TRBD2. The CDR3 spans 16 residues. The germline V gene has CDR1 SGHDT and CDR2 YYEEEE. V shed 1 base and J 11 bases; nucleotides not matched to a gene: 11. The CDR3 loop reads CASSLRLAGAVDELFF. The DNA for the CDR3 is TGTGCCAGCAGCTTGAGGCTAGCGGGGGCCGTTGATGAGCTGTTTTTT. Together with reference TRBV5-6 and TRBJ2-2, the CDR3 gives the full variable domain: DAGVTQSPTHLIKTRGQQVTLRCSPKSGHDTVSWYQQALGQGPQFIFQYYEEEERQRGNFPDRFSGHQFPNYSSELNVNALLLGDSALYLCASSLRLAGAVDELFFGEGSRLTVL.

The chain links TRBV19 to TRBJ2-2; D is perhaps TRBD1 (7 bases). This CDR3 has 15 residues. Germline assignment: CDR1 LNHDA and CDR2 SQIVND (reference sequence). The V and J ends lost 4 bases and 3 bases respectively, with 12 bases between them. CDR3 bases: TGTGCCAGTAGTAGGAGGGACAGACACACCGGGGAGCTGTTTTTT. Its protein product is CASSRRDRHTGELFF.

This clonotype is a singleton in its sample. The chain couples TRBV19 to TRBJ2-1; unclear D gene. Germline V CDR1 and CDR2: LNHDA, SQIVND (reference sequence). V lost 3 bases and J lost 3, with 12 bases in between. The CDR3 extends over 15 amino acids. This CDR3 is CASSMYTGSYNEQFF. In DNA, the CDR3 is TGTGCCAGTAGTATGTATACGGGCAGCTACAATGAGCAGTTCTTC.

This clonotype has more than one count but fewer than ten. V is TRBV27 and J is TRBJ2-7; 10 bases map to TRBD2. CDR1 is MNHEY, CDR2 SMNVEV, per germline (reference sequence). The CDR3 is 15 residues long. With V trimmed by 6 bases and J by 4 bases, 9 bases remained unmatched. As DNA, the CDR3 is TGTGCCAGCAGGCCCCCTAGCGGGGGTAAATACGAGCAGTACTTC. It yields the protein CASRPPSGGKYEQYF.

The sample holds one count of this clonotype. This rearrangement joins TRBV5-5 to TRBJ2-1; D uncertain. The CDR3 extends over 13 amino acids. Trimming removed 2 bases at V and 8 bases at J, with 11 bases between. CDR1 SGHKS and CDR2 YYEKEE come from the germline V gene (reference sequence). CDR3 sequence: CASSLTWYDEQFF. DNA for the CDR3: TGTGCCAGCAGCTTAACGTGGTACGATGAGCAGTTCTTC.

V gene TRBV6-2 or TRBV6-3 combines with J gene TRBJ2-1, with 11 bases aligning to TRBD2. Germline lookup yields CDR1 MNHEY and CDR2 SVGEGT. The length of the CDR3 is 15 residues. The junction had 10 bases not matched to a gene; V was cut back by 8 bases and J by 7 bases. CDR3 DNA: TGTGCCAGCGCCAAAACTAGCGGGGGAATGAATGAGCAGTTCTTC. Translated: CASAKTSGGMNEQFF.

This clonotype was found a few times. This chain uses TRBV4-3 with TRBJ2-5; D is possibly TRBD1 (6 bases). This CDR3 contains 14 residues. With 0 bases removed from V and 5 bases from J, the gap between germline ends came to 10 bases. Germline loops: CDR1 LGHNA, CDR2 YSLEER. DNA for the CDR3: TGCGCCAGCAGCCAAGATGGGGGCACGGAGACCCAGTACTTC. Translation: CASSQDGGTETQYF.

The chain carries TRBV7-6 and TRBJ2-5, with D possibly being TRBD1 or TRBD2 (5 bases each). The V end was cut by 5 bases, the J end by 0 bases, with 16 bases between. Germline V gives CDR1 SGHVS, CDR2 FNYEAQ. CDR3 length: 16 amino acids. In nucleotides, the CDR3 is TGTGCCAGCAGCCACGGGGCAGGGATGTACCAAGAGACCCAGTACTTC. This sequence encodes CASSHGAGMYQETQYF.

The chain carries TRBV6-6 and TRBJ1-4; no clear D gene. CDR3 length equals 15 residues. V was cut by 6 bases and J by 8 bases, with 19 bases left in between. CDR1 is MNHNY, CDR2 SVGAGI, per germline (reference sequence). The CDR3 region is CASSVGPPMLEKLFF. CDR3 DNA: TGTGCCAGCAGCGTAGGACCGCCTATGTTGGAAAAACTGTTTTTT.

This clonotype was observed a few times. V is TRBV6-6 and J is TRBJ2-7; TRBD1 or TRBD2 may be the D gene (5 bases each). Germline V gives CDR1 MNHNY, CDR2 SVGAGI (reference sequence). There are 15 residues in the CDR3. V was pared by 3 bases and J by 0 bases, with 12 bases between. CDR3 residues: CASSYVPGSSYEQYV. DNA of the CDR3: TGTGCCAGCAGTTATGTGCCAGGGAGCTCCTACGAGCAGTACGTC.

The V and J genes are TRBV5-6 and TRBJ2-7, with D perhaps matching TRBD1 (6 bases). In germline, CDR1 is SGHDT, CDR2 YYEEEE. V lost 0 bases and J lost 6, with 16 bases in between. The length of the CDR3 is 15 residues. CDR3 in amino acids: CASSLDREDVLEQYF. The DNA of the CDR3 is TGTGCCAGCAGCTTGGACAGGGAAGATGTACTCGAGCAGTACTTC. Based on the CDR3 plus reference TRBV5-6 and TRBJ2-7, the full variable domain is DAGVTQSPTHLIKTRGQQVTLRCSPKSGHDTVSWYQQALGQGPQFIFQYYEEEERQRGNFPDRFSGHQFPNYSSELNVNALLLGDSALYLCASSLDREDVLEQYFGPGTRLTVT.

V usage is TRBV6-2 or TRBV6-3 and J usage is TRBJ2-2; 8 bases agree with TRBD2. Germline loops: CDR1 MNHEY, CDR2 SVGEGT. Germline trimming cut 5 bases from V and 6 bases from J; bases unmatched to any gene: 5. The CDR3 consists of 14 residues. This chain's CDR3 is CASSGHGGAGELFF. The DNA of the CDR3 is TGTGCCAGCAGTGGTCACGGGGGGGCCGGGGAGCTGTTTTTT.

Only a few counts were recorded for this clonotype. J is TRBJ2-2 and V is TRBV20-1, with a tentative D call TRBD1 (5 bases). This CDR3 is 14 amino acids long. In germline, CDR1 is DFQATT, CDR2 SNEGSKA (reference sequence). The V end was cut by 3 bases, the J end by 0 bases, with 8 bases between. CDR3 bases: TGCAGTGCTAGTGGACACCCGAACACCGGGGAGCTGTTTTTT. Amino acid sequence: CSASGHPNTGELFF.

The CDR3 nucleotides are TGCGCCAGCAGCCAAACGGAGGGGGACCACTATGGCTACACCTTC. This sequence encodes CASSQTEGDHYGYTF. The chain carries TRBV4-1 and TRBJ1-2; D possibly corresponds to TRBD1 (6 bases). Trimming pared 2 bases from V and 3 bases from J, leaving 13 bases between. The germline gives CDR1 MGHRA, CDR2 YSYEKL. The CDR3 is 15 amino acids.

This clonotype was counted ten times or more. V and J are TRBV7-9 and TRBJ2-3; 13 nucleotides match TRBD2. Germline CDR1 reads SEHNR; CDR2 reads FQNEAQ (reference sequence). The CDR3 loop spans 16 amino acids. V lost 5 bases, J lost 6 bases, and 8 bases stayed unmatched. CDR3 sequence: CASSTPTSGGQDTQYF. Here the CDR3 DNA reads TGTGCCAGCAGCACCCCGACTAGCGGGGGGCAGGATACGCAGTATTTT.

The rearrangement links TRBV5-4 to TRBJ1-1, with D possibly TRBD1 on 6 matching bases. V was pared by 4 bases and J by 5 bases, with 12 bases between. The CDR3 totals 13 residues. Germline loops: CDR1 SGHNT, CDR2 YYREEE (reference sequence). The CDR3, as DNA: TGTGCCAGCAGCATAACAGGGAGAACTGAAGCTTTCTTT. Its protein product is CASSITGRTEAFF. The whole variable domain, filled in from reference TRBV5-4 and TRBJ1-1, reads ETGVTQSPTHLIKTRGQQVTLRCSSQSGHNTVSWYQQALGQGPQFIFQYYREEENGRGNFPPRFSGLQFPNYSSELNVNALELDDSALYLCASSITGRTEAFFGQGTRLTVV.

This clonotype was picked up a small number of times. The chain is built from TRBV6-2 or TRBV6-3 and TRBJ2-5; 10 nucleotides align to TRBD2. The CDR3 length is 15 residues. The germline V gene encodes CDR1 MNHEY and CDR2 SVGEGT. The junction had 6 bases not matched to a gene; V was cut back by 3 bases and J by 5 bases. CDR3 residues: CASSYLAGARETQYF. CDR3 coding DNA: TGTGCCAGCAGTTATCTAGCGGGGGCTCGGGAGACCCAGTACTTC.

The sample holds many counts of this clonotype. The CDR3 loop reads CASSYSGAEAFF. The CDR3 DNA follows: TGTGCCAGCAGTTATTCTGGGGCTGAAGCTTTCTTT. The chain links TRBV6-5 to TRBJ1-1; D unresolved. The V gene's germline CDR1 is MNHEY and CDR2 SVGAGI. The CDR3 has 12 amino acids. The V gene lost 3 bases and the J gene lost 6 bases, with 8 bases spanning the gap.

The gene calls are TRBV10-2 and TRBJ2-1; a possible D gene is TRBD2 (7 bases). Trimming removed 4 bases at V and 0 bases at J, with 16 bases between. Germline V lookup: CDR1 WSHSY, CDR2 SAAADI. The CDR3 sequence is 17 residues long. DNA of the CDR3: TGCGCCAGCAGTGTTAGAGTAGGGGGGGGCTCCTACAATGAGCAGTTCTTC. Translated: CASSVRVGGGSYNEQFF.

CDR3 sequence reads: CASSLELTGAYEQFF. The CDR3 DNA reads as TGTGCCAGCAGCTTAGAGTTAACTGGGGCCTATGAGCAGTTCTTC. This chain links TRBV7-6 with TRBJ2-1, with D possibly being TRBD1 (5 bases). Germline CDR1 SGHVS, CDR2 FNYEAQ. The CDR3 extends over 15 amino acids. Trimming shortened V by 1 base and J by 8 bases, and 15 bases separated the two germline ends.

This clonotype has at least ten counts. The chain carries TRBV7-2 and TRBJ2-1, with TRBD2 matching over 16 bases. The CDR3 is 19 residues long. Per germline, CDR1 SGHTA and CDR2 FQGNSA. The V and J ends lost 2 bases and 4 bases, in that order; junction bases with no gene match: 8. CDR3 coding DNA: TGTGCCAGCAGCTTACGACCGGGACTAGCGGGGGGGCTTTACAATGAGCAGTTCTTC. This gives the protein CASSLRPGLAGGLYNEQFF.

In DNA, the CDR3 is TGCGCCAGCAGCCAAGTAGGGGCTTATGGAGCGGGAGGTGGGGATACGCAGTATTTT. The encoded protein is CASSQVGAYGAGGGDTQYF. The V call is TRBV4-1, the J call TRBJ2-3; 9 nucleotides line up with TRBD2. CDR1 and CDR2 from the germline V gene are MGHRA and YSYEKL. V lost 1 base and J lost 6; bases outside the gene matches: 17. The CDR3 runs 19 residues.

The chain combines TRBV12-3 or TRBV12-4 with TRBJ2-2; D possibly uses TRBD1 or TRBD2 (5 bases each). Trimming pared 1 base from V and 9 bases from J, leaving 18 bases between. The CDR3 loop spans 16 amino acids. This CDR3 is CASSLDRGAGMWELFF. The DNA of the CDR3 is TGTGCCAGCAGTTTAGACCGAGGGGCAGGGATGTGGGAGCTGTTTTTT.

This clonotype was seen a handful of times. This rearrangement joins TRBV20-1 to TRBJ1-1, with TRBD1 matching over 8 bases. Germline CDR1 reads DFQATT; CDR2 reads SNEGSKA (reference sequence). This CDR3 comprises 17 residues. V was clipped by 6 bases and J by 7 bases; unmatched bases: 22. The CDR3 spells CSARGRRDRPPPIEAFF. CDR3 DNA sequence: TGCAGTGCACGCGGGCGCCGGGACAGGCCCCCTCCGATTGAAGCTTTCTTT.

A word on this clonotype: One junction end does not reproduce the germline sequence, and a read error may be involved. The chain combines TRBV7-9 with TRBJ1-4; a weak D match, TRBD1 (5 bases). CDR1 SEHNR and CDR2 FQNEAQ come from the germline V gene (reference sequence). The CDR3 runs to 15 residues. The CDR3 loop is CANSFIAQGNEKLFF. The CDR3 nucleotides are TGTGCCAACAGCTTCATCGCCCAGGGAAACGAAAAACTGTTTTTT.

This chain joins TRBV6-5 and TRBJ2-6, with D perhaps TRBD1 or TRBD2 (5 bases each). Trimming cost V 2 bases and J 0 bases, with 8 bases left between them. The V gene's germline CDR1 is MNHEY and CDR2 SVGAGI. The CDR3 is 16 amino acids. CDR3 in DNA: TGTGCCAGCAGTTACCTGGGGACCTCTGGGGCCAACGTCCTGACTTTC. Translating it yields CASSYLGTSGANVLTF.

The DNA for the CDR3 is TGTGCCAGCAGCCTCCCGGGACTAGCGGTAGAGACCCAGTACTTC. This translates into CASSLPGLAVETQYF. The V call is TRBV7-9, the J call TRBJ2-5; 11 bases are shared with TRBD2. Germline-derived CDR1 and CDR2 are SEHNR and FQNEAQ (reference sequence). There are 15 residues in the CDR3. After removal of 5 bases from V and 4 bases from J, the junction contained 6 bases not matched to a gene.